Following are 25 T cell receptor beta chains from one sample sequenced in a study of shared clonotypes between healthy human individuals. This table comes from immunoSEQ multiplex PCR, and its TCRdb copy is limited to in-frame clones, with some not included. This table has roughly 170,000 clones, approximately 62% appearing once. The sample consisted of memory CD4+ T cells sorted from blood. Sample subset: CD45RA-negative fraction. The receptors shown here come from a man aged 30-40 years in good health.

The J gene is TRBJ2-2, the V gene TRBV15; 7 bases align to TRBD1. V trimming: 1 base; J trimming: 2 bases; junction bases outside the gene matches: 4. The CDR3 contains 16 residues. The germline V gene encodes CDR1 LNHNV and CDR2 YYDKDF (reference sequence). DNA for the CDR3: TGTGCCACCAGCAGAGTAAGGGACAGTAACACCGGGGAGCTGTTTTTT. This encodes CATSRVRDSNTGELFF.

The genes are TRBV19 and TRBJ2-7; 8 nucleotides match TRBD2. The CDR3 is 15 amino acids. In germline, CDR1 is LNHDA, CDR2 SQIVND (reference sequence). V shed 1 base and J 3 bases; nucleotides not matched to a gene: 5. The CDR3 DNA reads TGTGCCAGTAGTATAGGACTAGCGAGCAACTACGAGCAGTACTTC. Residues: CASSIGLASNYEQYF.

The genes are TRBV5-1 and TRBJ2-3; 15 bases fit TRBD2. This CDR3 has 16 residues. With 3 bases clipped from V and 4 bases from J, the junction kept 3 bases outside the gene matches. The germline CDR1 and CDR2 sequences are SGHRS and YFSETQ. CDR3 sequence (DNA): TGCGCCAGCAGCTCGGGACTAGCGGGAGGTGCAGATACGCAGTATTTT. Translated, it gives CASSSGLAGGADTQYF. Supplemented by reference TRBV5-1 and TRBJ2-3, the full variable domain reads KAGVTQTPRYLIKTRGQQVTLSCSPISGHRSVSWYQQTPGQGLQFLFEYFSETQRNKGNFPGRFSGRQFSNSRSEMNVSTLELGDSALYLCASSSGLAGGADTQYFGPGTRLTVL.

This chain connects TRBV2 to TRBJ1-5; D unclear. The CDR3 has 16 amino acids. Deletions cut 2 bases from V and 3 bases from J, with 14 bases between. Germline lookup yields CDR1 SNHLY and CDR2 FYNNEI. The CDR3 sequence: CASSELSGLNNQPQHF. The CDR3 DNA is TGTGCCAGCAGTGAACTTTCCGGGTTAAACAATCAGCCCCAGCATTTT.

The gene calls are TRBV28 and TRBJ2-3; D gene unclear. The CDR3 covers 15 residues. V was trimmed by 0 bases and J by 0 bases, leaving 7 bases between them. Germline CDR1 MDHEN, CDR2 SYDVKM. Here the CDR3 reads CASSLWGSSTDTQYF. DNA for the CDR3: TGTGCCAGCAGTTTATGGGGCAGCAGCACAGATACGCAGTATTTT.

The chain couples TRBV5-1 to TRBJ2-5; the match to TRBD2 covers 8 bases. The V segment lost 4 bases and the J segment 5 bases; nucleotides outside the gene matches: 13. This CDR3 spans 16 amino acids. Per germline, CDR1 SGHRS and CDR2 YFSETQ. For the CDR3, the DNA is TGCGCCAGCAGCCCCGGGGGGCTAGCGGGTCGGGAGACCCAGTACTTC. Translation gives CASSPGGLAGRETQYF.

The rearrangement uses TRBV10-3 and TRBJ1-2, with no clear D. This CDR3 is 13 amino acids long. Germline V CDR1 and CDR2: ENHRY, SYGVKD. V lost 2 bases and J 4 bases, leaving 8 bases between the germline ends. The DNA for the CDR3 is TGTGCCATCAGTGAGGTCGGAAGCTATGGCTACACCTTC. It specifies CAISEVGSYGYTF.

The chain is built from TRBV7-8 and TRBJ2-1; either TRBD1 or TRBD2 may fit D (5 bases each). The V and J ends lost 0 bases and 9 bases respectively, with 18 bases between them. The germline gives CDR1 SGHVS, CDR2 FQNEAQ. This CDR3 comprises 16 residues. In DNA form, the CDR3 reads TGTGCCAGCAGCTTAGCCGGGGCCTACTTTTCCGTTGAGCAGTTCTTC. The encoded protein is CASSLAGAYFSVEQFF.

This clone occurred a few times. This chain links TRBV14 with TRBJ2-2, with D possibly TRBD2 on 6 matching bases. Germline loops: CDR1 SGHDN, CDR2 FVKESK. This CDR3 has 16 residues. Trimming took 2 bases from V and 1 from J, leaving 11 bases between them. The CDR3 loop is CASSQRRGLNTGELFF. The CDR3 DNA reads TGTGCCAGCAGCCAAAGGAGGGGACTGAACACCGGGGAGCTGTTTTTT.

The J gene is TRBJ2-1, the V gene TRBV2, with D maybe TRBD1 (6 bases). The CDR3 extends over 14 amino acids. Germline lookup yields CDR1 SNHLY and CDR2 FYNNEI. V was pared by 5 bases and J by 5 bases, with 13 bases between. The chain's CDR3 is CASSHRDNDNEQFF. The CDR3 bases are TGTGCCAGCAGTCATCGGGACAACGACAATGAGCAGTTCTTC.

The chain couples TRBV10-3 to TRBJ2-7, with unresolved D. CDR1 and CDR2 (germline): ENHRY, SYGVKD. Trimming took 8 bases from V and 0 from J, leaving 11 bases between them. The CDR3 spans 13 residues. The CDR3 DNA follows: TGTGCCATCTGGTCGGCAGGCTCCTACGAGCAGTACTTC. This sequence encodes CAIWSAGSYEQYF.

The chain has TRBV6-1 and TRBJ2-1; D is possibly TRBD2 (6 bases). The CDR3 length is 14 residues. Germline V lookup: CDR1 MNHNS, CDR2 SASEGT. Trimming took 8 bases from V and 8 from J, leaving 19 bases between them. CDR3 amino acids: CASLGLRPTDEQFF. Here the CDR3 DNA reads TGTGCCAGCCTGGGACTTCGGCCTACAGATGAGCAGTTCTTC.

The chain has TRBV6-1 and TRBJ2-7; no clear D gene. The CDR3 is 13 amino acids. V was cut by 5 bases and J by 2 bases, with 10 bases left in between. Germline CDR1 is MNHNS and CDR2 is SASEGT. CDR3 sequence (DNA): TGTGCCAGCAGTTGGCAGCCTACCTACGAGCAGTACTTC. Amino acid sequence: CASSWQPTYEQYF.

The V call is TRBV19, the J call TRBJ2-1; a possible D gene is TRBD2 (5 bases). The V end lost 3 bases, the J end lost 6 bases, and 12 bases lay between the germline ends. CDR1 and CDR2 from the germline V gene are LNHDA and SQIVND (reference sequence). This CDR3 has 14 residues. Here the CDR3 DNA reads TGTGCCAGTAGTATTAGCGTAAGATCCAATGAGCAGTTCTTC. It codes for CASSISVRSNEQFF.

The table lists this clone with a few counts. The chain links TRBV5-1 to TRBJ2-7; tentative D call: TRBD2 (6 bases). The CDR3 extends over 15 amino acids. V gave up 6 bases and J gave up 0 bases, with 16 bases separating them. The V gene's germline CDR1 is SGHRS and CDR2 YFSETQ. The CDR3 reads CASNPQAGSSYEQYF. DNA for the CDR3: TGCGCCAGCAACCCGCAGGCCGGGAGCTCCTACGAGCAGTACTTC. Full variable domain (missing parts from reference TRBV5-1 and TRBJ2-7): KAGVTQTPRYLIKTRGQQVTLSCSPISGHRSVSWYQQTPGQGLQFLFEYFSETQRNKGNFPGRFSGRQFSNSRSEMNVSTLELGDSALYLCASNPQAGSSYEQYFGPGTRLTVT.

This clone has a count of ten or more. Other DNA sequences in this sample translate to the same CDR3. V usage is TRBV5-1 and J usage is TRBJ2-3; D is uncertain. V was trimmed by 2 bases and J by 6 bases, leaving 7 bases between them. Germline CDR1 SGHRS, CDR2 YFSETQ. The CDR3 contains 12 residues. CDR3 region: CASSLSSDTQYF. The CDR3 region has the DNA TGCGCCAGCAGCTTAAGTTCGGATACGCAGTATTTT. The full variable domain, with the rest looked up from reference TRBV5-1 and TRBJ2-3, is KAGVTQTPRYLIKTRGQQVTLSCSPISGHRSVSWYQQTPGQGLQFLFEYFSETQRNKGNFPGRFSGRQFSNSRSEMNVSTLELGDSALYLCASSLSSDTQYFGPGTRLTVL.

The chain has TRBV7-6 and TRBJ2-7; TRBD1 might be the D (5 bases). The CDR3 runs to 14 residues. In germline, CDR1 is SGHVS, CDR2 FNYEAQ. The ends were cut back, 0 bases at V and 2 bases at J, with 8 bases in the middle. The CDR3 region is CASSLAGVPYEQYF. In nucleotides, the CDR3 is TGTGCCAGCAGCTTAGCAGGGGTCCCCTACGAGCAGTACTTC.

This clone was recorded at least ten times. The chain couples TRBV27 to TRBJ2-2, with 11 bases that match TRBD1. The CDR3 consists of 17 residues. V lost 6 bases and J lost 3; bases outside the gene matches: 9. Germline V gene lookup returns CDR1 MNHEY and CDR2 SMNVEV (reference sequence). As DNA, the CDR3 is TGTGCCAGCAGAAGGACAGGGGGCAAGGTGTACACCGGGGAGCTGTTTTTT. This codes for CASRRTGGKVYTGELFF.

The chain recombines TRBV6-5 with TRBJ1-5, with no clear D. Trimming removed 0 bases at V and 1 base at J, with 7 bases between. CDR1 is MNHEY, CDR2 SVGAGI, per germline. This CDR3 is built from 15 residues. The CDR3 reads CASSYSVLSNQPQHF. CDR3 nucleotide sequence: TGTGCCAGCAGTTACTCAGTCTTGAGCAATCAGCCCCAGCATTTT.

In DNA form, the CDR3 reads TGTGCCAGCAGAAAAGGGGTCGGGGAGACCCAGTACTTC. It translates to CASRKGVGETQYF. V and J are TRBV14 and TRBJ2-5, with D possibly matching TRBD1 (5 bases). V was pared by 6 bases and J by 5 bases, with 13 bases between. The germline gives CDR1 SGHDN, CDR2 FVKESK. This CDR3 comprises 13 residues.

CDR3: CAGAKSSYNEQFF. CDR3 nucleotide sequence: TGTGCCGGAGCTAAAAGCTCCTACAATGAGCAGTTCTTC. V usage is TRBV2 and J usage is TRBJ2-1; D is unclear. Germline V lookup: CDR1 SNHLY, CDR2 FYNNEI. The CDR3 is 13 amino acids. V lost 11 bases and J lost 0, with 11 bases in between.

The J gene is TRBJ2-2, the V gene TRBV7-2; 7 bases are shared with TRBD2. The trim removed 3 bases at V and 4 bases at J, leaving 2 bases unmatched. CDR1 is SGHTA and CDR2 is FQGNSA in the germline V gene. There are 14 residues in the CDR3. This chain's CDR3 is CASSLGGFTGELFF. The CDR3 bases are TGTGCCAGCAGCTTGGGGGGGTTCACCGGGGAGCTGTTTTTT.

Only a few counts were recorded for this clone. The gene calls are TRBV9 and TRBJ2-3; D ambiguous. The CDR3 has 13 amino acids. V was clipped by 2 bases and J by 5 bases, with 9 bases between them. CDR1 SGDLS and CDR2 YYNGEE come from the germline V gene. As DNA, the CDR3 is TGTGCCAGCAGCGTCTCACCTCGAGATACGCAGTATTTT. It translates to CASSVSPRDTQYF. Full variable domain (outside the CDR3, taken from reference TRBV9 and TRBJ2-3): DSGVTQTPKHLITATGQRVTLRCSPRSGDLSVYWYQQSLDQGLQFLIQYYNGEERAKGNILERFSAQQFPDLHSELNLSSLELGDSALYFCASSVSPRDTQYFGPGTRLTVL.

This clone was found once. The chain carries TRBV7-3 and TRBJ2-1; no clear D. This CDR3 is 15 amino acids long. Trimming took 1 base from V and 3 from J, leaving 10 bases between them. Germline-derived CDR1 and CDR2 are SGHTA and FQGTGA. The CDR3 DNA reads TGTGCCAGCAGCTTAAGTGGGTCGGGCTACAATGAGCAGTTCTTC. Residues: CASSLSGSGYNEQFF.

The chain has TRBV5-4 and TRBJ2-1; D not resolved. Trimming took 1 base from V and 4 from J, leaving 3 bases between them. The CDR3 covers 12 residues. Looked up from germline, CDR1 is SGHNT and CDR2 is YYREEE (reference sequence). The CDR3 sequence is CASSLNYNEQFF. The CDR3 DNA reads as TGTGCCAGCAGCTTGAATTACAATGAGCAGTTCTTC.